These 20 T cell receptor beta chains share one sample of origin, sequenced in a study of early T cells in non-severe SARS-CoV-2 infection. From the 5' RACE reads, TCRdb called clonotypes with MiXCR, one entry per CDR3 protein. The table has under 40,000 distinct CDR3 sequences, about 6% seen once. Sequenced sample: whole blood. These TCRs come from an adult who was a healthcare worker with PCR-confirmed SARS-CoV-2 infection or an uninfected control (not recorded which).

In its sample, this clonotype was seen a few times. The chain employs TRBV29-1 and TRBJ1-2; the D is unclear. The CDR3 covers 12 residues. Deletions cut 4 bases from V and 3 bases from J, with 9 bases between. Germline CDR1 and CDR2: SQVTM and ANQGSEA. CDR3 in DNA: TGCAGCGTTGGGGCAGGTGACTATGGCTACACCTTC. Its protein is CSVGAGDYGYTF. The full variable domain, its missing parts supplied by reference TRBV29-1 and TRBJ1-2, is SAVISQKPSRDICQRGTSLTIQCQVDSQVTMMFWYRQQPGQSLTLIATANQGSEATYESGFVIDKFPISRPNLTFSTLTVSNMSPEDSSIYLCSVGAGDYGYTFGSGTRLTVV.

This clonotype was detected many times. The V and J genes are TRBV28 and TRBJ2-1, with 7 bases aligning to TRBD2. The J segment lost 0 bases and the V segment lost 6 bases, leaving 5 bases of the junction unmatched. This CDR3 comprises 15 residues. Per the germline V gene, CDR1 is MDHEN and CDR2 is SYDVKM. CDR3: CASRLAGSSYNEQFF. The CDR3 nucleotides are TGTGCCAGCAGATTAGCGGGTAGCTCCTACAATGAGCAGTTCTTC. Supplemented by reference TRBV28 and TRBJ2-1, the full variable domain reads DVKVTQSSRYLVKRTGEKVFLECVQDMDHENMFWYRQDPGLGLRLIYFSYDVKMKEKGDIPEGYSVSREKKERFSLILESASTNQTSMYLCASRLAGSSYNEQFFGPGTRLTVL.

This clonotype has only a few counts. V gene TRBV5-5 combines with J gene TRBJ2-1, with 8 bases lining up with TRBD1. Germline trimming cut 3 bases from V and 6 bases from J; bases unmatched to any gene: 8. The CDR3 sequence is 15 residues long. Germline values: CDR1 SGHKS, CDR2 YYEKEE (reference sequence). As DNA, the CDR3 is TGTGCCAGCAGCTACTCTGGACAGGGTTTCAATGAGCAGTTCTTC. Residues: CASSYSGQGFNEQFF. The full variable domain, completed using reference TRBV5-5 and TRBJ2-1, is DAGVTQSPTHLIKTRGQQVTLRCSPISGHKSVSWYQQVLGQGPQFIFQYYEKEERGRGNFPDRFSARQFPNYSSELNVNALLLGDSALYLCASSYSGQGFNEQFFGPGTRLTVL.

This clonotype was seen at least ten times. This rearrangement joins TRBV27 to TRBJ2-1; 8 bases match TRBD2. This CDR3 comprises 11 residues. After removal of 10 bases from V and 5 bases from J, the junction contained 1 base not matched to a gene. Per germline, CDR1 MNHEY and CDR2 SMNVEV (reference sequence). The CDR3 loop reads CATGGDNEQFF. CDR3 DNA: TGTGCCACCGGGGGGGACAATGAGCAGTTCTTC.

This chain joins TRBV4-1 and TRBJ1-1; D is possibly TRBD1 (5 bases). Germline values: CDR1 MGHRA, CDR2 YSYEKL. CDR3 length equals 16 residues. The V and J ends lost 1 base and 0 bases respectively, with 12 bases between them. This CDR3 is CASSQGSVTVNTEAFF. CDR3 nucleotide sequence: TGCGCCAGCAGCCAAGGGAGCGTGACAGTGAACACTGAAGCTTTCTTT.

The chain combines TRBV7-9 with TRBJ2-4, with D perhaps TRBD1 (5 bases). V was shortened by 2 bases and J by 7 bases, with 12 bases between the two germline ends. The CDR3 is 14 amino acids. Germline V gene sequence: CDR1 SEHNR, CDR2 FQNEAQ (reference sequence). The DNA for the CDR3 is TGTGCCAGCAGCTTATCTGTCGGACACAACATTCAGTACTTC. It encodes CASSLSVGHNIQYF.

This clonotype was seen repeatedly, ten times or more. The chain couples TRBV11-2 to TRBJ2-3, with 13 bases matching TRBD2. With 6 bases clipped from V and 7 bases from J, the junction kept 4 bases outside the gene matches. Germline assignment: CDR1 SGHAT and CDR2 FQNNGV. CDR3 length equals 14 residues. The CDR3 sequence: CASRRLAGGNTQYF. The CDR3 region has the DNA TGTGCCAGCAGAAGACTAGCGGGAGGAAATACGCAGTATTTT. The variable domain in full, completed from reference TRBV11-2 and TRBJ2-3, reads EAGVAQSPRYKIIEKRQSVAFWCNPISGHATLYWYQQILGQGPKLLIQFQNNGVVDDSQLPKDRFSAERLKGVDSTLKIQPAKLEDSAVYLCASRRLAGGNTQYFGPGTRLTVL.

Many counts were recorded for this clonotype. The chain couples TRBV25-1 to TRBJ1-1; no clear D gene. This CDR3 has 14 amino acids. V was shortened by 1 base and J by 2 bases, with 8 bases between the two germline ends. From germline, CDR1 is MGHDK and CDR2 SYGVNS. CDR3 DNA sequence: TGTGCCAGCAGTGAATGGGAGGAAAACACTGAAGCTTTCTTT. It encodes CASSEWEENTEAFF.

This clonotype occurred many times. J is TRBJ2-7 and V is TRBV11-2; 10 bases are shared with TRBD2. The germline V gene has CDR1 SGHAT and CDR2 FQNNGV. The CDR3 runs 19 residues. J gave up 0 bases and V 5 bases, and 16 bases lay outside the gene matches. The CDR3 coding sequence is TGTGCCAGCAGCCCACCGCCTCCAAGTAGCGGGAGGAGCTCCTACGAGCAGTACTTC. It codes for CASSPPPPSSGRSSYEQYF.

The chain uses TRBV18 and TRBJ1-2; tentative D call: TRBD1 (6 bases). The CDR3 contains 11 residues. Per the germline V gene, CDR1 is KGHSH and CDR2 is LQKENI. Trimming took off 6 bases at V and 7 bases at J, with 9 bases between the two ends. The CDR3: CASSRTVGYTF. DNA of the CDR3: TGTGCCAGCTCGCGGACAGTTGGCTACACCTTC. Using reference TRBV18 and TRBJ1-2 for the parts outside the CDR3, the full variable domain is NAGVMQNPRHLVRRRGQEARLRCSPMKGHSHVYWYRQLPEEGLKFMVYLQKENIIDESGMPKERFSAEFPKEGPSILRIQQVVRGDSAAYFCASSRTVGYTFGSGTRLTVV.

This clonotype was picked up many times. The chain joins TRBV19 to TRBJ2-5; the D gene could be TRBD1 or TRBD2 (7 bases each). Germline CDR1 is LNHDA and CDR2 is SQIVND (reference sequence). This CDR3 is 16 amino acids long. V lost 8 bases to trimming and J lost 1 base, with 20 bases between them. The CDR3 nucleotides read TGTGCCAGTGGGCTTAACAGGGGAGGGGGCCAAGAGACCCAGTACTTC. Translating gives CASGLNRGGGQETQYF.

The table lists this clonotype with a few counts. The CDR3 region has the DNA TGCAGCGTTATGCTACAGGGGGTTTCCTACAATGAGCAGTTCTTC. This gives the protein CSVMLQGVSYNEQFF. This rearrangement joins TRBV29-1 to TRBJ2-1; TRBD1 matches at 8 bases. This CDR3 is 15 amino acids long. Germline-derived CDR1 and CDR2 are SQVTM and ANQGSEA. J lost 1 base, V lost 5 bases, and 7 bases had no gene match.

This clonotype was seen only a few times. An end of the junction differs from the germline gene, which may be a read error. The chain carries TRBV7-2 and TRBJ1-2; D is possibly TRBD1 (5 bases). CDR1 is SGHTA, CDR2 FQGNSA, per germline. CDR3 length: 13 residues. The CDR3 spells CASSLDRDARISF. The CDR3 bases are TGTGCCAGCAGCCTAGACCGGGACGCTCGTATCTCCTTC.

Only a few counts were recorded for this clonotype. CDR3 amino acids: CASSEARGGEQYF. The CDR3 bases are TGTGCCAGCAGTGAAGCGCGAGGGGGAGAGCAGTACTTC. The chain uses TRBV2 and TRBJ2-7, with TRBD1 as a possible D gene (6 bases). The CDR3 spans 13 residues. CDR1 is SNHLY, CDR2 FYNNEI, per germline. Between the trimmed V and J ends, which lost 0 bases and 7 bases, there was a span of 10 bases. The full variable domain, with the rest looked up from reference TRBV2 and TRBJ2-7, is EPEVTQTPSHQVTQMGQEVILRCVPISNHLYFYWYRQILGQKVEFLVSFYNNEISEKSEIFDDQFSVERPDGSNFTLKIRSTKLEDSAMYFCASSEARGGEQYFGPGTRLTVT.

The rearrangement joins TRBV9 to TRBJ2-2; either TRBD1 or TRBD2 may supply D (5 bases each). The CDR3 has 16 residues. Trimming stripped 1 base from V and 4 bases from J, with 14 bases between. Germline-derived CDR1 and CDR2 are SGDLS and YYNGEE. As DNA, the CDR3 is TGTGCCAGCAGCGTAAGGGTAAAGGGGACCACCGGGGAGCTGTTTTTT. This gives the protein CASSVRVKGTTGELFF.

This clonotype has ten or more counts. This sequence joins TRBV4-2 and TRBJ1-1; 8 nucleotides line up with TRBD1. Germline V gene data show CDR1 as LGHNA and CDR2 as YNFKEQ. The CDR3 is 13 amino acids. V gave up 3 bases and J gave up 7 bases; unmatched junction bases: 4. The CDR3 loop reads CASSQTGVDEAFF. In nucleotides, the CDR3 is TGTGCCAGCAGCCAGACAGGGGTGGATGAAGCTTTCTTT.

This clonotype was seen repeatedly, ten times or more. The CDR3 DNA follows: TGCAGCGCCACAGGATACGAGCAGTACTTC. Its translation: CSATGYEQYF. The chain couples TRBV29-1 to TRBJ2-7; perhaps TRBD1 as D (5 bases). CDR3 length: 10 residues. The V and J ends lost 7 bases and 4 bases respectively, with 8 bases between them. Germline loops: CDR1 SQVTM, CDR2 ANQGSEA.

In its sample, this clonotype was seen many times. The DNA for the CDR3 is TGTGCCAGCAGCAAAGAGGACAGGGGGGACTTGGAGCAGTACTTC. Translating gives CASSKEDRGDLEQYF. J is TRBJ2-7 and V is TRBV21-1; the table's D gene call, TRBD1, was not cross checked with the DNA. TRBV21-1 is marked as a pseudogene. The CDR3 length is 15 residues.

The V and J genes are TRBV29-1 and TRBJ2-5; tentatively, D is TRBD1 or TRBD2 (5 bases each). Trimming shortened V by 4 bases and J by 0 bases, and 21 bases separated the two germline ends. The germline V gene has CDR1 SQVTM and CDR2 ANQGSEA. The CDR3 is made up of 17 amino acids. The CDR3 region is CSVARMGESPYQETQYF. CDR3 nucleotides: TGCAGCGTTGCCCGCATGGGGGAGTCTCCGTACCAAGAGACCCAGTACTTC.

This clonotype has at least ten counts. The chain joins TRBV7-9 to TRBJ2-1; possible D gene TRBD2, 6 bases. Germline lookup yields CDR1 SEHNR and CDR2 FQNEAQ (reference sequence). V was clipped by 4 bases and J by 9 bases, with 22 bases between them. There are 16 residues in the CDR3. Written as DNA, the CDR3 is TGTGCCAGCAGCTCGAATCGCGGGAAAAGGGCCGGTGAGCAGTTCTTC. This sequence encodes CASSSNRGKRAGEQFF.